This T cell receptor (beta chain) was retrieved from a study of blood T cell repertoires in COVID-19. Across the study: Donors in the United States, Italy and Spain gave samples during acute or convalescent COVID-19. The analysed material was cDNA or gDNA that came from T cells, B-cell-depleted T cells, or PBMCs.

The repertoire was sequenced with immunoSEQ multiplex PCR; TCRdb's copy has only in-frame clones and lacks some. The sample lists 140,000 or so clones, roughly 89% occurring once. Those enrolled in Seattle joined during active infection and were followed longitudinally afterward. Germline CDR1 reads MNHEY; CDR2 reads SVGAGI. The ends lost 6 bases at V and 3 bases at J; junction bases unmatched: 8. CDR3 length: 15 amino acids. The clonotype was recovered from a man aged 25-40 years with COVID-19, enrolled during active disease. Sequenced: peripheral blood. The chain couples TRBV6-5 to TRBJ2-7; 10 positions match TRBD1. The CDR3 DNA reads as TGTGCCAGCAGAGGTCCGGGACAGGGGTACTACGAGCAGTACTTC. Its protein product is CASRGPGQGYYEQYF.